This T cell receptor (beta chain) was identified in a study of monozygotic twins with inflammatory bowel disease. Eight separate reactions per sample yielded the cDNA. TCRdb re-called the 5' RACE reads; one entry per CDR3 protein, DNA not given. The sample has 350,000 to 550,000 distinct CDR3 sequences. Blood was drawn at 2.5 ml per donor. Isolation of total RNA was performed on whole blood, with no prior T cell sorting. CDR1 is MDHEN, CDR2 SYDVKM, per germline. This CDR3 comprises 12 residues. This rearrangement joins TRBV28 to TRBJ2-7; TCRdb indicates TRBD2, and absent DNA this call remains unverified. Material: blood. This TCR derives from a human donor with ulcerative colitis or Crohn's disease, or a healthy co-twin of an affected twin (not recorded which). CDR3 sequence: CASSGLAHEQYF.